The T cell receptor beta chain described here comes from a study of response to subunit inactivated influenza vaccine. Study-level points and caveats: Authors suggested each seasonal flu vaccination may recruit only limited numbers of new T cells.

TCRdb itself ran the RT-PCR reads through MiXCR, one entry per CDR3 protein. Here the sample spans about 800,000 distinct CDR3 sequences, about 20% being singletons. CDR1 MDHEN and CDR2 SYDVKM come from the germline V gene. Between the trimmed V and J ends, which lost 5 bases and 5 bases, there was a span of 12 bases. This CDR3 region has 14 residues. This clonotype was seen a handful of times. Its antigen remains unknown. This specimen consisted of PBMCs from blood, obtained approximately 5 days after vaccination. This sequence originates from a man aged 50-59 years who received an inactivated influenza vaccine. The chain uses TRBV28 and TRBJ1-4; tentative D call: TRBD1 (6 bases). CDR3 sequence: CASSDRNLNEKLFF. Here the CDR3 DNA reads TGTGCCAGCAGTGACAGGAACCTAAATGAAAAACTGTTTTTT.